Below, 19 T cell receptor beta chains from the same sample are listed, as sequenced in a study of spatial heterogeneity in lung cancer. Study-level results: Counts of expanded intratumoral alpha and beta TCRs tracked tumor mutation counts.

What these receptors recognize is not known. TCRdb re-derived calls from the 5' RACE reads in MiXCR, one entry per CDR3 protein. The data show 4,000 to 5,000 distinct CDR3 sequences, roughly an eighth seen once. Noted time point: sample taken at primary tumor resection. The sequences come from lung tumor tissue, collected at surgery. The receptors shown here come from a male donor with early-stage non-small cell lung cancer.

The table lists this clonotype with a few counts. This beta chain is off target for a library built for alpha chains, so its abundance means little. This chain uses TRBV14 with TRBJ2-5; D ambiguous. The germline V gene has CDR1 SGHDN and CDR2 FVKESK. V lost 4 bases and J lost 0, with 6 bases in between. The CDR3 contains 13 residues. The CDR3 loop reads CASSRADQETQYF. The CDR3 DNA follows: TGTGCCAGCAGCCGGGCTGACCAAGAGACCCAGTACTTC.

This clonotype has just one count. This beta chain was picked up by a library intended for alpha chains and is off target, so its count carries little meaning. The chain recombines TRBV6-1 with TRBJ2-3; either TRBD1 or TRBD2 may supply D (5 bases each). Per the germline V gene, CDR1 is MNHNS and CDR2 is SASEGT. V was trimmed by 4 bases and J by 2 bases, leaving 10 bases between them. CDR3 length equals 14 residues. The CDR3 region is CASSVRGDTDTQYF. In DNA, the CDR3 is TGTGCCAGCAGTGTGAGGGGTGACACAGATACGCAGTATTTT.

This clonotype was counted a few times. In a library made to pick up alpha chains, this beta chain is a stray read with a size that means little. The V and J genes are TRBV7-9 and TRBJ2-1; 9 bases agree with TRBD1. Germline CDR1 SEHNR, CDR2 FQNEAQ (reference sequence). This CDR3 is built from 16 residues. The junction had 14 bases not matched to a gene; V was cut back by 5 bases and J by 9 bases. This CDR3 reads CASSRLRTGDSPEQFF. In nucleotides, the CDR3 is TGTGCCAGCAGCCGCCTCAGGACAGGGGATTCCCCTGAGCAGTTCTTC.

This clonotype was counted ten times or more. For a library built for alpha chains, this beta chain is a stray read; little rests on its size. The CDR3 reads CSARGTPRTDTQYF. The CDR3 nucleotides are TGCAGTGCTAGAGGGACCCCACGCACAGATACGCAGTATTTT. The V and J genes are TRBV20-1 and TRBJ2-3, with unresolved D. V dropped 1 base and J dropped 1 base, with 9 bases sitting between them. CDR3 length: 14 amino acids. Germline V lookup: CDR1 DFQATT, CDR2 SNEGSKA (reference sequence).

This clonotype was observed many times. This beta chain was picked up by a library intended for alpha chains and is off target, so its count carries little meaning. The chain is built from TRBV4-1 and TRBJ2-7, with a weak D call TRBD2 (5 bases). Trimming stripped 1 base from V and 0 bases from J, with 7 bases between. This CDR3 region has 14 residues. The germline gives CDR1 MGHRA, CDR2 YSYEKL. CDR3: CASSQGGASYEQYF. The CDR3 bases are TGCGCCAGCAGCCAAGGGGGAGCCTCCTACGAGCAGTACTTC.

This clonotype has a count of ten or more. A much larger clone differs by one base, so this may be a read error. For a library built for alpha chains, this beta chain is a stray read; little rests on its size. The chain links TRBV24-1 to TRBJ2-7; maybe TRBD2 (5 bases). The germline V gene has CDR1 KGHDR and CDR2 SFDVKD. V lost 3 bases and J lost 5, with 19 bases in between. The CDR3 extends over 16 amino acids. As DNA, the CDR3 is TGTGCCACCAGTGATGGGTGGCAGGTCGGGGTGAACGAGCAGTACTTC. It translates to CATSDGWQVGVNEQYF.

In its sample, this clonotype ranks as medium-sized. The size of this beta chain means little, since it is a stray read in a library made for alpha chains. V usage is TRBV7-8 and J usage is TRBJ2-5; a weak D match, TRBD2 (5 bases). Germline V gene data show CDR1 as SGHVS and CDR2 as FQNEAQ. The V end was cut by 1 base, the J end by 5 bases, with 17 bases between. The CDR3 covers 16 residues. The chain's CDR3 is CASSLEFLSLAETQYF. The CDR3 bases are TGTGCCAGCAGCTTAGAATTCCTCTCGTTAGCGGAGACCCAGTACTTC.

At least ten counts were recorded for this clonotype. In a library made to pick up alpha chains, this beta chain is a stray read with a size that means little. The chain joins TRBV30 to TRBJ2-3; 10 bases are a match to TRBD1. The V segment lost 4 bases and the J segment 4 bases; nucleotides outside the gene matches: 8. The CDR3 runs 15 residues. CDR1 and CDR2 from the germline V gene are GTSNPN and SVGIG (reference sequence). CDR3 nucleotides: TGTGCCTGGATGCGGGGGACAGGGGTGTCAGATACGCAGTATTTT. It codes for CAWMRGTGVSDTQYF.

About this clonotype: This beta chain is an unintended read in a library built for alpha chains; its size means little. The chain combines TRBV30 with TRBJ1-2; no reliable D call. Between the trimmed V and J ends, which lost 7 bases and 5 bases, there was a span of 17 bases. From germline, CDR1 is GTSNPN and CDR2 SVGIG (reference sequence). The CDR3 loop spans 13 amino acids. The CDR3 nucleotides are TGTGCCTTGGACCGCGCCGCTAGGTATGGCTACACCTTC. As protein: CALDRAARYGYTF.

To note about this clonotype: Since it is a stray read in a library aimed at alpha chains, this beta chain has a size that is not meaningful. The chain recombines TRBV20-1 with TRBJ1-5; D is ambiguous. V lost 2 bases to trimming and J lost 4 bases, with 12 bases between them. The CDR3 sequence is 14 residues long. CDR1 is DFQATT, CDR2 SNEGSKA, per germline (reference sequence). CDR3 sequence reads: CSARRGLSNQPQHF. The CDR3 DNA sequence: TGCAGTGCTAGAAGAGGACTGTCGAATCAGCCCCAGCATTTT.

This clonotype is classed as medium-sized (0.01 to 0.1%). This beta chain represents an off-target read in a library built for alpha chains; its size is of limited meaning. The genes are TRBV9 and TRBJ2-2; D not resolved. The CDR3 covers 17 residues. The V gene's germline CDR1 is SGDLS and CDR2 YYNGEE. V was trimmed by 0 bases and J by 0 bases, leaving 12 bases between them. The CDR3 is CASSVGHVVANTGELFF. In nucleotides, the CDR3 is TGTGCCAGCAGCGTAGGGCACGTTGTGGCGAACACCGGGGAGCTGTTTTTT.

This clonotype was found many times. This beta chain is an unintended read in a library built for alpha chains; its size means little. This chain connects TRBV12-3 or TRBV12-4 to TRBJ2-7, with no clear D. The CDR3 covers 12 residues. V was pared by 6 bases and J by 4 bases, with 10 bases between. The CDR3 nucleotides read TGTGCCAGCAGCCCCACCAATTACGAGCAGTACTTC. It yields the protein CASSPTNYEQYF.

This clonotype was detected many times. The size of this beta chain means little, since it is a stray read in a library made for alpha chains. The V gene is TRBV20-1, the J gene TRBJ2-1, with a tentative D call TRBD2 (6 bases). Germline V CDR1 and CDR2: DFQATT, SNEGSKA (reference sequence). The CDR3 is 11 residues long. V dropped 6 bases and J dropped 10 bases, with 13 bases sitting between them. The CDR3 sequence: CSAPTSLEQFF. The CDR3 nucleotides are TGCAGTGCGCCGACTAGTTTGGAGCAGTTCTTC.

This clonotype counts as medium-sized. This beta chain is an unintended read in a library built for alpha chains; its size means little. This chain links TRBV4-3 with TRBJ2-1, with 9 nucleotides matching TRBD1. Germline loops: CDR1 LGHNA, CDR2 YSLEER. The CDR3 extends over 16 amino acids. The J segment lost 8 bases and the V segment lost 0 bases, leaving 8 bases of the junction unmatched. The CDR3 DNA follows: TGCGCCAGCAGCCAAGATGCGGGACAGGGTATGGATGAGCAGTTCTTC. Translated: CASSQDAGQGMDEQFF.

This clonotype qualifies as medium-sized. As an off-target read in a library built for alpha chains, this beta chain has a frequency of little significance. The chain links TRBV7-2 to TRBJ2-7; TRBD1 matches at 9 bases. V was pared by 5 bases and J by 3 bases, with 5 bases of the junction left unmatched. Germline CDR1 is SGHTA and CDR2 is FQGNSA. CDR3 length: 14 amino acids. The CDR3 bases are TGTGCCAGCAGCCGACCGGGACAGGGCTACGAGCAGTACTTC. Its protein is CASSRPGQGYEQYF. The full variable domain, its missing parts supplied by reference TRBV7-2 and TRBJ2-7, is GAGVSQSPSNKVTEKGKDVELRCDPISGHTALYWYRQSLGQGLEFLIYFQGNSAPDKSGLPSDRFSAERTGGSVSTLTIQRTQQEDSAVYLCASSRPGQGYEQYFGPGTRLTVT.

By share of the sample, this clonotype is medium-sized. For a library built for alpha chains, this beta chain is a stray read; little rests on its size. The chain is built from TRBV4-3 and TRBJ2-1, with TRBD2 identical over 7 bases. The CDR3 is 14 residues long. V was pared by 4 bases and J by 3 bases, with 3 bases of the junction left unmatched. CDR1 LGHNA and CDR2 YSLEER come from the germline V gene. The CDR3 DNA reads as TGCGCCAGCAGCCCGGGCGGGGGCTACAATGAGCAGTTCTTC. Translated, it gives CASSPGGGYNEQFF.

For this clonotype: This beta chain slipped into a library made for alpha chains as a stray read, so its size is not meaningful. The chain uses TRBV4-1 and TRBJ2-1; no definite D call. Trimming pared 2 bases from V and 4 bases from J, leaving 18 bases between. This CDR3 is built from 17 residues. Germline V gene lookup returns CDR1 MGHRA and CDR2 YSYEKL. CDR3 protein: CASSQRHQTPRYNEQFF. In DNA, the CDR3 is TGCGCCAGCAGCCAAAGACACCAGACACCGCGGTACAATGAGCAGTTCTTC.

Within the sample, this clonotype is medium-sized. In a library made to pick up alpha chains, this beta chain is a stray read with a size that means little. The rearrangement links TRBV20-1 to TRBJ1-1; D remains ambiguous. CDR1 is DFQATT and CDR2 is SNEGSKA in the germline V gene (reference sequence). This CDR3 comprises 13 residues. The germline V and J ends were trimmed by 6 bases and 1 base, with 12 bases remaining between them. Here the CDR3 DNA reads TGCAGTGCCCCGTGGAGCGCGAACACTGAAGCTTTCTTT. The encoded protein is CSAPWSANTEAFF.

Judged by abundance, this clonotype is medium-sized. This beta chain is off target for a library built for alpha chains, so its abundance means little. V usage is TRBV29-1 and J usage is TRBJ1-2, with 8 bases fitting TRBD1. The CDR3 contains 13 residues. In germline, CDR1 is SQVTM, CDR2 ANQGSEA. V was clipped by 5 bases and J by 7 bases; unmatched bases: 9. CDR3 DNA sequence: TGCAGCGTTATACTAGGACAGGGTAGTGGCTACACCTTC. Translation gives CSVILGQGSGYTF. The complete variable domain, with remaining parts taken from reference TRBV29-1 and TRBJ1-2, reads SAVISQKPSRDICQRGTSLTIQCQVDSQVTMMFWYRQQPGQSLTLIATANQGSEATYESGFVIDKFPISRPNLTFSTLTVSNMSPEDSSIYLCSVILGQGSGYTFGSGTRLTVV.